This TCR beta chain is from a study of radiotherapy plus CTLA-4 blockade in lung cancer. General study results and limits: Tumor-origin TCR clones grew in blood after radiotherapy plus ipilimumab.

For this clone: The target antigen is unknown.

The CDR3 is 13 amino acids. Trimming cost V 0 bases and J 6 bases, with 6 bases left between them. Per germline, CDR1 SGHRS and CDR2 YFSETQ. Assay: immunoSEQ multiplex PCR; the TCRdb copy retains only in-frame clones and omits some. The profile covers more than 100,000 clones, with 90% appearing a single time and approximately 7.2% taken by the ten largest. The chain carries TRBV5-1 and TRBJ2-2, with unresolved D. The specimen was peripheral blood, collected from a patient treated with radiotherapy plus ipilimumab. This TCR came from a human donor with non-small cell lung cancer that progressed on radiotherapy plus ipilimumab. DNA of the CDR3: TGCGCCAGCAGCTTGGTAGTTTCCGGGGAGCTGTTTTTT. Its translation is CASSLVVSGELFF.